Listed below are T cell receptor beta chains from one sample, sequenced in a study of cytomegalovirus exposure and HLA in healthy donors. Profiling relied on immunoSEQ multiplex PCR, and the TCRdb table lists in-frame clones only, not all of them. The table records some 120,000 clones, roughly 85% of them present only once. The sample comprised PBMCs. Receptors were obtained from a woman aged 35 to 49 in good health and CMV-seropositive. Each CDR3 is given with its conserved first and last residue. A D gene is named only where the DNA matches it firmly. Size values are once, few and many counts, or a class for expanded clones, and some rows have none.

size	D	J	V	DNA	CDR3
NA	TRBD1	TRBJ1-2	TRBV5-4	TGTGCCAGCAGCTTGGGACAGGGAAACTATGGCTACACCTTC	CASSLGQGNYGYTF
NA	NA	TRBJ2-1	TRBV1	TGCACCAGCAGCCAAGAGCGGCTAGCGGAGACCTACAATGAGCAGTTCTTC	CTSSQERLAETYNEQFF
NA	NA	TRBJ2-1	TRBV7-9	TGTGCCAGCAGCTTAACGGGTCCGCACAATGAGCAGTTCTTC	CASSLTGPHNEQFF
few	TRBD1	TRBJ1-2	TRBV6-1	TGTGCCAGCAGTGTGGGACAGGGGGCTAACTATGGCTACACCTTC	CASSVGQGANYGYTF
NA	NA	TRBJ2-7	TRBV2	TGTGCCAGCAGGACAGCCGCCCAATCCTACGAGCAGTACTTC	CASRTAAQSYEQYF
NA	NA	TRBJ2-1	TRBV28	TGTGCCAGCGTTGCCCTACTCCCCAATGAGCAGTTCTTC	CASVALLPNEQFF
NA	TRBD1	TRBJ1-1	TRBV19	TGTGCCAGTAGTATCCCTCTTCAGGGGGCCTCTGAAGCTTTCTTT	CASSIPLQGASEAFF
NA	NA	TRBJ1-1	TRBV6-6	TGTGCCAGCAGTTACTCAGGACAGAGGAACACTGAAGCTTTCTTT	CASSYSGQRNTEAFF
NA	TRBD2	TRBJ2-2	TRBV7-6	TGTGCCAGCAGCTTAGCGCTGCGGGAGGACTACACCGGGGAGCTGTTTTTT	CASSLALREDYTGELFF
NA	NA	TRBJ1-3	TRBV9	TGTGCCAGCAGCTCCCATGGTAGGGGTCCTGGAAACACCATATATTTT	CASSSHGRGPGNTIYF
NA	TRBD2	TRBJ2-1	TRBV27	TGTGCCGGCAGTTTTAGCGGGAGGACCTACAATGAGCAGTTCTTC	CAGSFSGRTYNEQFF
NA	TRBD2	TRBJ2-5	TRBV4-1	TGCGCCAGCAGCCAAGTCTCCGGGAGGCGGTGGGAGACCCAGTACTTC	CASSQVSGRRWETQYF
NA	TRBD1	TRBJ1-6	TRBV6-1	TGTGCCAGCAGCGGGCCAGGGGGAAATTCACCCCTCCACTTT	CASSGPGGNSPLHF
NA	NA	TRBJ2-7	TRBV5-6	TGTGCCAGCAGCTTGTCAGGGTACAGCTCCTACGAGCAGTACTTC	CASSLSGYSSYEQYF
NA	TRBD2	TRBJ2-3	TRBV5-1	TGCGCCAGCAGCTTGGTCTCTAGCGGAGATACGCAGTATTTT	CASSLVSSGDTQYF
NA	NA	TRBJ1-5	TRBV19	TGTGCCAGTAGTATAGGGTCAGGCTTCGGCAATCAGCCCCAGCATTTT	CASSIGSGFGNQPQHF
NA	NA	TRBJ1-5	TRBV7-2	TGTGCCAGCAGCTTAAGCAGCCGGACAGTAATTAATCAGCCCCAGCATTTT	CASSLSSRTVINQPQHF
once	NA	TRBJ2-7	TRBV5-1	TGCGCCAGCAGCATGGACGGAGGGGGCCTGTTCGAGCAGTACTTC	CASSMDGGGLFEQYF
few	TRBD1	TRBJ1-2	TRBV28	TGTGCCAGCATCCTGGGACAGGGTGGCGGCTACACCTTC	CASILGQGGGYTF
NA	NA	TRBJ2-2	TRBV5-1	TGCGCCAGCAGCTTGGGGGGAGCGTCCGGGGAGCTGTTTTTT	CASSLGGASGELFF
few	NA	TRBJ2-1	TRBV19	TGTGCCAGTGCCATAACCTTTAGCTCCTACAATGAGCAGTTCTTC	CASAITFSSYNEQFF
NA	NA	TRBJ1-6	TRBV27	TGTGCCAGCAAGAGATTAGACAGCTTAAATCTTAATTCACCCCTCCACTTT	CASKRLDSLNLNSPLHF
NA	NA	TRBJ2-1	TRBV29-1	TGCAGCGCCGAAACGGGACTGCACAATGAGCAGTTCTTC	CSAETGLHNEQFF
NA	TRBD2	TRBJ2-7	TRBV2	TGTGCCAGCAACAGCGGGAGGGTCTACGAGCAGTACTTC	CASNSGRVYEQYF
NA	TRBD2	TRBJ2-5	TRBV7-8	TGTGCCAGCAGCCCCCGGGGGGAGGCGTTAGCGACCCAGTACTTC	CASSPRGEALATQYF
NA	NA	TRBJ2-7	TRBV10-1	TGCGCCAGCAGTGCGGGTAGGTCGGACTACGAGCAGTACTTC	CASSAGRSDYEQYF
NA	TRBD2	TRBJ2-7	TRBV9	TGTGCCAGCAGCGGCTCACGGACTAGCAGTTGCGAGCAGTACTTC	CASSGSRTSSCEQYF
once	NA	TRBJ1-4	TRBV15	TGTGCCACCAGCAGGGACCGGACACGAAGGGAAAAACTGTTTTTT	CATSRDRTRREKLFF
NA	TRBD1	TRBJ2-5	TRBV27	TGTGCCAGCAGTTCCGGGACAGGGGCGGCAGAGACCCAGTACTTC	CASSSGTGAAETQYF
few	TRBD1	TRBJ2-5	TRBV7-2	TGTGCCAGCAGTCCAATGAGGACAGGGGGAGAGACCCAGTACTTC	CASSPMRTGGETQYF
NA	NA	TRBJ1-2	TRBV5-1	TGCGCCAGCAGTAATAACTATGGCTACACCTTC	CASSNNYGYTF
NA	NA	TRBJ2-3	TRBV9	TGTGCCAGCAGCCCCGGCGAGCACCTAGTGGATAGCACAGATACGCAGTATTTT	CASSPGEHLVDSTDTQYF
few	NA	TRBJ2-1	TRBV18	TGTGCCAGCTCACCCGGGAGCGTAACCGAGGATGAGCAGTTCTTC	CASSPGSVTEDEQFF
once	NA	TRBJ1-3	TRBV30	TGTGCCTGGAGCCACGGGACTCCGGGAAACACCATATATTTT	CAWSHGTPGNTIYF
few	TRBD2	TRBJ2-5	TRBV5-1	TGCGCCAGCAGTAAACTAGCGGGAACGAAAGAGACCCAGTACTTC	CASSKLAGTKETQYF
NA	TRBD2	TRBJ2-2	TRBV28	TGTGCCAGCAGTACCCTTAGCGGGAGCGGGGAGCTGTTTTTT	CASSTLSGSGELFF
NA	NA	TRBJ1-2	TRBV15	TGTGCCACCAGCAGAGATGCGGGGGCTTATGGCTACACCTTC	CATSRDAGAYGYTF
NA	TRBD2	TRBJ2-2	TRBV5-4	TGTGCCAGCAGCTTGGGGGGAGGGAAGCCCGGGGAGCTGTTTTTT	CASSLGGGKPGELFF
once	TRBD1	TRBJ1-6	TRBV7-9	TGTGCCAGCAGGGGACAGGCGGATTCACCCCTCCACTTT	CASRGQADSPLHF
few	NA	TRBJ2-5	TRBV7-9	TGTGCCAGCAGCTTATTAGCGGCCAGGGACCAGTACTTC	CASSLLAARDQYF
NA	NA	TRBJ2-3	TRBV12-5	TGTGCTAGTGGTCCGGGGTCAGATACGCAGTATTTT	CASGPGSDTQYF
NA	NA	TRBJ2-5	TRBV5-6	TGTGCCAGCCTACCGGGTCCCGGGGAGACCCAGTACTTC	CASLPGPGETQYF
once	NA	TRBJ1-1	TRBV30	TGTGCCTGGGCCACACAGGGATCAGTAGCTTTCTTT	CAWATQGSVAFF
NA	TRBD1	TRBJ2-7	TRBV2	TGTGCCAGCGGGACAGGTCTCGAGCAGTACTTC	CASGTGLEQYF
NA	NA	TRBJ2-7	TRBV10-2	TGCGCCAGCAGCAAGGACAGCTCCTACGAGCAGTACTTC	CASSKDSSYEQYF
NA	NA	TRBJ2-5	TRBV13	TGTGCCAGCAGCTTAGCCCTCCGAGGGAGCGAGACCCAGTACTTC	CASSLALRGSETQYF